This T cell receptor beta chain was recorded in a study of OX40 agonist ivuxolimab in advanced cancers. Method: immunoSEQ multiplex PCR; TCRdb's copy keeps in-frame clones and lacks some. In the table there are 28,000 or so clones, 84% of which are singletons. The junction had 6 bases not matched to a gene; V was cut back by 5 bases and J by 8 bases. Germline values: CDR1 SGHVS, CDR2 FQNEAQ. This CDR3 spans 13 amino acids. The chain combines TRBV7-8 with TRBJ1-3, with 7 bases identical to TRBD1. The TCR comes from an adult with an advanced solid tumor such as melanoma, head and neck, liver or kidney cancer. The specimen was CD4+ or CD8+ T cells sorted from blood, collected in a trial of the OX40 agonist ivuxolimab. The CDR3 sequence: CASSAGGKYTIYF. CDR3 bases: TGTGCCAGCAGCGCAGGGGGGAAGTACACCATATATTTT.